The clone carrying this TCR beta chain was detected ten times or more. No antigen is known for it. This specimen comes from a study of T cells in Graves' hyperthyroidism and ophthalmopathy. V gave up 4 bases and J gave up 0 bases, with 11 bases separating them. This CDR3 spans 15 amino acids. CDR1 is SGHRS and CDR2 is YFSETQ in the germline V gene. Notes on the study in general: Among thyroid clonotypes expanded above 0.001, most also appeared in blood.

Extraction of PBMCs used about 9.2 ml of fresh peripheral blood. Authors of the study amplified TCR beta CDR3 regions from RNA transcripts. HTBI primers were the set used in a first-round RT-PCR of the TCR CDR3. TCRdb reanalysed the multiplex PCR reads using MiXCR and keeps one entry per CDR3 protein. The sample includes approximately 410,000 distinct CDR3 sequences, about 15% of them seen just once. The chain links TRBV5-1 to TRBJ1-3, with D possibly TRBD1 on 5 matching bases. The source of this sequence is a man younger than 30 with Graves' ophthalmopathy. Sequencing used blood. For the CDR3, the DNA is TGCGCCAGCAGCCCGATTGGGACCTCTGGAAACACCATATATTTT. Translating it yields CASSPIGTSGNTIYF.